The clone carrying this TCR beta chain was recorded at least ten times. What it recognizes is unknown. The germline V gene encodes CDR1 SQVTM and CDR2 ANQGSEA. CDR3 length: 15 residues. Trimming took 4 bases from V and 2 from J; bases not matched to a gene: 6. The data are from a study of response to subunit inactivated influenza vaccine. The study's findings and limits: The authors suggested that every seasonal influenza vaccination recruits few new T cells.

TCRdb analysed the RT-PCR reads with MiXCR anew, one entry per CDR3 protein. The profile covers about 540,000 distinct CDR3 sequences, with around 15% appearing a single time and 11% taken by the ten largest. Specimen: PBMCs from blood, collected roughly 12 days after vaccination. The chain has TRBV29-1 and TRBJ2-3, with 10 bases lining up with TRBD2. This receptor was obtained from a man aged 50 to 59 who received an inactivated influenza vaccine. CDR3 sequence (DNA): TGCAGCGTTGGCCCTAGCGGGAGTATCACAGATACGCAGTATTTT. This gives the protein CSVGPSGSITDTQYF.